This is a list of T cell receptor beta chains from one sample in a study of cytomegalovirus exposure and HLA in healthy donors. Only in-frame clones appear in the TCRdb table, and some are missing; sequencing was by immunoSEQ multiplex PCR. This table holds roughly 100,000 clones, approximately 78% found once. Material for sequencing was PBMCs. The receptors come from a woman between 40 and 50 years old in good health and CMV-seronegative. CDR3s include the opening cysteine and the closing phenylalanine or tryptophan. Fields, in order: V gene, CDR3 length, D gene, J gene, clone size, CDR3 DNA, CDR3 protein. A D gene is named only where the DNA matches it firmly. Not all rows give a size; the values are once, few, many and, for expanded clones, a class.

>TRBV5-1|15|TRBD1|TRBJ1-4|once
TGCGCCAGCAGCTCCTCCGGGACAGTCTATGAAAAACTGTTTTTT
CASSSSGTVYEKLFF
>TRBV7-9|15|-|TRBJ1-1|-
TGTGCCAGCAACGGTGACACAGGATATTCTCCTGAAGCTTTCTTT
CASNGDTGYSPEAFF
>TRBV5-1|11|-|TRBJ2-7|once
TGCGCCAGCAGCCGAGGATACGAGCAGTACTTC
CASSRGYEQYF
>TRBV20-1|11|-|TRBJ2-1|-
TGCAGTGCCCCGTCGGTTGGTGAGCAGTTCTTC
CSAPSVGEQFF
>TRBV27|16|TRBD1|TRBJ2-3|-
TGTGCCAGCACCATGGAGGGGACAGGGATATCAGATACGCAGTATTTT
CASTMEGTGISDTQYF
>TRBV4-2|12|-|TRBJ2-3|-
TGTGCCAGCCGAGGCGTCACAGATACGCAGTATTTT
CASRGVTDTQYF
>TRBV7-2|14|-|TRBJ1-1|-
TGTGCCAGCAGCTCCGGACTCCCCTCGGCTGAAGCTTTCTTT
CASSSGLPSAEAFF
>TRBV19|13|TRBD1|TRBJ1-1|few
TGTGCCAGTAGTACGACAGGGAGGACTGAAGCTTTCTTT
CASSTTGRTEAFF
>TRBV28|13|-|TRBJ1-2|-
TGTGCCAGCAGTTTATACCAGGGCAATGGCTACACCTTC
CASSLYQGNGYTF
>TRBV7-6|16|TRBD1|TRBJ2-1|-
TGTGCCAGCAGCTTAGATTCGAGACAGGGCTTCAATGAGCAGTTCTTC
CASSLDSRQGFNEQFF
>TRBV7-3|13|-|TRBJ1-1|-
TGTGCCAGCAGCTTAACGGGGGGCACTGAAGCTTTCTTT
CASSLTGGTEAFF
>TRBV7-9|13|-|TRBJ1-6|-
TGTGCCAGCAGCCTACAGGGAAGCTCACCCCTCCACTTT
CASSLQGSSPLHF
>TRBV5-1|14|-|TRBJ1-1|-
TGCGCCAGCAGCCTGGACAGCTCGAACACTGAAGCTTTCTTT
CASSLDSSNTEAFF
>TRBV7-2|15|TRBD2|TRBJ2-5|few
TGTGCCAGCAGCTTAGTAGCAGCGGGAGGGGGGACCCAGTACTTC
CASSLVAAGGGTQYF
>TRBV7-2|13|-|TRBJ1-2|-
TGTGCCAGCAGCGTGGGGCAGAACTATGGCTACACCTTC
CASSVGQNYGYTF
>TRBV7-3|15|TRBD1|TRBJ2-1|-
TGTGCCAGCAGCCATGCGACAGGGACCTACAATGAGCAGTTCTTC
CASSHATGTYNEQFF
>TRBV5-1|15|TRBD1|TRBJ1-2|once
TGCGCCAGCAGCCGGCCCGGGACAGGGGGCTTCGGCTACACCTTC
CASSRPGTGGFGYTF
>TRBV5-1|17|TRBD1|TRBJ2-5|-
TGCGCCAGCAGCTTGGTGTCCGACAGGGGTCCACAAGAGACCCAGTACTTC
CASSLVSDRGPQETQYF
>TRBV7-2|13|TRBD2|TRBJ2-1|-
TGTGCCAGCAGCACCGGACTAGGTAATGAGCAGTTCTTC
CASSTGLGNEQFF
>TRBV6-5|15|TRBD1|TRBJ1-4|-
TGTGCCAGCAGTTACAGGGACAGTAGAAATGAAAAACTGTTTTTT
CASSYRDSRNEKLFF
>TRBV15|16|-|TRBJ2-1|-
TGTGCCACCAGCAGCACTCAGGGTTTGGCCTACAATGAGCAGTTCTTC
CATSSTQGLAYNEQFF
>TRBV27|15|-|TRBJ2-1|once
TGTGCCAGCAGTTTCCTAGTCAAGGGACAAGATGAGCAGTTCTTC
CASSFLVKGQDEQFF
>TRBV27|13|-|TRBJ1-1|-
TGTGCCAGCAGGGGAGTGGGGAACACTGAAGCTTTCTTT
CASRGVGNTEAFF
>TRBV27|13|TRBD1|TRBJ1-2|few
TGTGCCAGCGGCTGGACAGGGTTAGGGGGCTACACCTTC
CASGWTGLGGYTF
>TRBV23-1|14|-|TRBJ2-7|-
TGCGCCAGCAGTCTACTCAAAAAAGCGGGCGAGCAGTACTTC
CASSLLKKAGEQYF
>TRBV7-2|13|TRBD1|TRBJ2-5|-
TGTGCCAGCAGCCGGGACAGTCAAGAGACCCAGTACTTC
CASSRDSQETQYF
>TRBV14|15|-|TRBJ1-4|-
TGTGCCAGCAGCTCCGGGTCAACGACTAATGAAAAACTGTTTTTT
CASSSGSTTNEKLFF
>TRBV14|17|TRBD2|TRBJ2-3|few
TGTGCCAGCAGCCCCAGCCCCCTAGCGGCCCCGACAGATACGCAGTATTTT
CASSPSPLAAPTDTQYF
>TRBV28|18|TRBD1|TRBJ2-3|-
TGTGCCAGCAGTTTCAAAATCGACCGGGACAGGGCCACAGATACGCAGTATTTT
CASSFKIDRDRATDTQYF
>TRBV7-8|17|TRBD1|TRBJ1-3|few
TGTGCCAGCAGCTTAGCCCCGACAGGGCCCTCTGGAAACACCATATATTTT
CASSLAPTGPSGNTIYF
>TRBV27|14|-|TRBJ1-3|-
TGTGCCAGCAGTCCACAGGGCTCTGGAAACACCATATATTTT
CASSPQGSGNTIYF
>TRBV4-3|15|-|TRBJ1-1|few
TGCGCCAGCAGCCAAGTGGGGTTCCAGGAGGCTGAAGCTTTCTTT
CASSQVGFQEAEAFF
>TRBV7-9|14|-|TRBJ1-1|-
TGTGCCAGCAGCTTAGCCTCGACTGGCACTGAAGCTTTCTTT
CASSLASTGTEAFF
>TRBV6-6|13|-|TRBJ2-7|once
TGTGCCAGCAGTTACGCAGGGGTGGGCGAGCAGTACTTC
CASSYAGVGEQYF
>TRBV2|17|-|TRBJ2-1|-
TGTGCCAGCAGTGAGGACAGGGACCGGCCGGGAGGAAATGAGCAGTTCTTC
CASSEDRDRPGGNEQFF
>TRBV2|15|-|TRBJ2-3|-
TGTGCCAGCAGAAAGCCGGGCCTAGCCACAGATACGCAGTATTTT
CASRKPGLATDTQYF
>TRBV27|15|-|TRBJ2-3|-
TGTGCCAGCAGTCCAAGCTTGGGGGGTGGCCCCCTGCAGTATTTT
CASSPSLGGGPLQYF
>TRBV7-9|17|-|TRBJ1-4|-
TGTGCCAGCAGCTCACTGGGGAGTGGGCCGGCTAATGAAAAACTGTTTTTT
CASSSLGSGPANEKLFF
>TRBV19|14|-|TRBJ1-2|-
TGTGCCAGTAACGAGGGGAGGGTTAAGTATGGCTACACCTTC
CASNEGRVKYGYTF
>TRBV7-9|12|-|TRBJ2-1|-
TGTGCCAGCAGCGATGGGACACCCGGTCAGTTCTTC
CASSDGTPGQFF
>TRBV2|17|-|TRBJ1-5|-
TGTGCCAGCACATTAAATGCGGGGGCAGTGGGCAATCAGCCCCAGCATTTT
CASTLNAGAVGNQPQHF
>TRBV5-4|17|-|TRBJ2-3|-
TGTGCCAGCAGCTTGGCCCGGAGCGGCGGGACAGCAGATACGCAGTATTTT
CASSLARSGGTADTQYF
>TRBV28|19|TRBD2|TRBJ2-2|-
TGTGCCAGCAGCCCAATGGGACTAGCGGGGTATCGGCACACCGGGGAGCTGTTTTTT
CASSPMGLAGYRHTGELFF
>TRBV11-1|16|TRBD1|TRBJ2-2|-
TGTGCCAGCAGTCCCGGGACAGGGGAACGGACCGGGGAGCTGTTTTTT
CASSPGTGERTGELFF
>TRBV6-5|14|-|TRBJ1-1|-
TGTGCCAGCAGTTATACCGGGGGGGACACTGAAGCTTTCTTT
CASSYTGGDTEAFF
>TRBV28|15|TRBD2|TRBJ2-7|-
TGTGCCAGCAGTTTGGCGGGGGGGCAGTTCTACGAGCAGTACTTC
CASSLAGGQFYEQYF
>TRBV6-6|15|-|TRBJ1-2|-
TGTGCCAGCAGTTACCAACCCGAGTCCCTCTATGGCTACACCTTC
CASSYQPESLYGYTF
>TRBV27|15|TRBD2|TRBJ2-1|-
TGTGCCAGCAGCTTCGGGACTAGCGGGGGAAATGAGCAGTTCTTC
CASSFGTSGGNEQFF
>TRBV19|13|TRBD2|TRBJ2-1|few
TGTGCCAGTAGTATCCGGGAGGGGTATGAGCAGTTCTTC
CASSIREGYEQFF
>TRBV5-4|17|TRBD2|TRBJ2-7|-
TGTGCCAGCACCGGGGGAGGGGCAGGAGTGGAATCCTACGAGCAGTACTTC
CASTGGGAGVESYEQYF
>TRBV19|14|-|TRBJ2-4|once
TGTGCCAGTAGTATAGGGGGCAGGGGATACATTCAGTACTTC
CASSIGGRGYIQYF
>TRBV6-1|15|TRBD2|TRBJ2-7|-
TGTGCCAGCAGAACTAGCGGGGGTAGCTCCTACGAGCAGTACTTC
CASRTSGGSSYEQYF
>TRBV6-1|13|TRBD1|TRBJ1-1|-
TGTGCCAGCGTTGAGGGGGCGCGGGCTGAAGCTTTCTTT
CASVEGARAEAFF